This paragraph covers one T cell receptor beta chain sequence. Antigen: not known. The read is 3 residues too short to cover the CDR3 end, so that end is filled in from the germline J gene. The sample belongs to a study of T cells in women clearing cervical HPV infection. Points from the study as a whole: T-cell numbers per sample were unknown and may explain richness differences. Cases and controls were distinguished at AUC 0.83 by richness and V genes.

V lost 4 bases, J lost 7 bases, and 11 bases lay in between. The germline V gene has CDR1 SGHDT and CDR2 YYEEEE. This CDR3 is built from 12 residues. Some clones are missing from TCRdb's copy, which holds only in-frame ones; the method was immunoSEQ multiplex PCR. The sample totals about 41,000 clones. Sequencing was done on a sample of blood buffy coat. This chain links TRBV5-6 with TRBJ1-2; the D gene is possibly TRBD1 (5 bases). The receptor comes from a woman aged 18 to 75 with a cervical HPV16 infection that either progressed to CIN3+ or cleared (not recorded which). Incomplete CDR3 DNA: TGTGCCAGCAGCCGCGGGGACGGTGGC. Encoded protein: CASSRGDGG. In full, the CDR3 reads CASSRGDGGYTF.